The entry below describes one TCR beta chain. Its antigen is undetermined. This sample was included in a study of somatic mutations in cytotoxic T cells in rheumatoid arthritis. Study-level background: The flow sorting of some V beta antibody-stained T-cell populations reached nearly 100% purity, and the sorted populations included V beta1+ cells sequenced for TCRB.

Assay used: immunoSEQ multiplex PCR; TCRdb lists only in-frame clones, some missing. The table records about 26,000 clones, roughly 82% of them present only once. Overall study results and limits: There was no significant difference in CD8+ T-cell clonality between rheumatoid arthritis patients and age-matched healthy controls.

Sequencing input: CD8+ T cells sorted from blood. The source of this sequence is a man in his fifties or sixties in good health.

The CDR3 DNA is TGCAGCGCCACCTCCTACAGCTTTCCCTACGAGCAGTACTTC. It specifies CSATSYSFPYEQYF. The chain is built from TRBV29-1 and TRBJ2-7; D is unresolved. Between the trimmed V and J ends, which lost 7 bases and 2 bases, there was a span of 18 bases. The germline gives CDR1 SQVTM, CDR2 ANQGSEA. CDR3 length equals 14 residues.